The clone carrying this T cell receptor beta chain has just one count. Repertoires were generated with immunoSEQ multiplex PCR, while TCRdb's copy carries only in-frame clones and drops some. There are 350,000 to 450,000 clones in the sample; roughly 85% occur only once, and roughly 3.4% lies in the top ten. This sample stems from a study of blood T cell repertoires in COVID-19. In the study overall: Samples came from the United States, Italy and Spain, spanning acute and convalescent COVID-19. The cDNA or gDNA used as material had been derived from T cells, B-cell-depleted T cells, or PBMCs.

Germline CDR1 is MDHEN and CDR2 is SYDVKM. The CDR3 runs to 13 residues. The ends were cut back, 3 bases at V and 6 bases at J, with 10 bases in the middle. The clonotype was recovered from a woman younger than 35 with acute or convalescent COVID-19. This sequence joins TRBV28 and TRBJ2-3, with D tentatively TRBD1 (5 bases). The material sequenced was peripheral blood. CDR3 bases: TGTGCCAGCAGTTTTCTCAGGGCCGATACGCAGTATTTT. Its protein is CASSFLRADTQYF. The full variable domain, in which reference TRBV28 and TRBJ2-3 provide the parts outside the CDR3, is DVKVTQSSRYLVKRTGEKVFLECVQDMDHENMFWYRQDPGLGLRLIYFSYDVKMKEKGDIPEGYSVSREKKERFSLILESASTNQTSMYLCASSFLRADTQYFGPGTRLTVL.